One sample yielded the 14 T cell receptor beta chains listed below, sequenced in a study of tumor and adjacent non-tumor tissue in lung cancer. The library came from three nested PCR rounds adapted from ARM-PCR protocols. Using its own MiXCR run on the multiplex PCR reads, TCRdb lists one record per CDR3 protein. The table has roughly 81,000 distinct CDR3 sequences, 61% seen once. RNA was extracted from bulk tissue without any cell sorting. Material: lung tumor tissue. Receptors were obtained from a man aged 70 or older with non-small cell lung cancer.

To note about this clonotype: This CDR3 is missing its conserved last phenylalanine or tryptophan, likely due to a read error. This rearrangement joins TRBV11-3 to TRBJ1-5; D is unclear. Germline CDR1 is SGHNT and CDR2 is YENEEA. The CDR3 has 17 amino acids. The CDR3 coding sequence is TGTGTCAGCAGCTTAGACGAGGGAAATTATAGCAATCAGCCCCAGCATTCT. Residues: CVSSLDEGNYSNQPQHS.

Turning to this clonotype: With a much larger clone just one base away, this may be a read error. DNA of the CDR3: TGCAGCGTTACGGACAGGACTGGGGTCAACGTCCTGACTTTC. This gives the protein CSVTDRTGVNVLTF. The chain combines TRBV29-1 with TRBJ2-6; 7 nucleotides align to TRBD1. This CDR3 has 14 residues. The germline V gene encodes CDR1 SQVTM and CDR2 ANQGSEA.

A word on this clonotype: Mismatch with germline at one junction end may stem from a read error. The gene calls are TRBV11-1 and TRBJ2-2; 8 positions agree with TRBD1. The CDR3 spans 14 residues. In germline, CDR1 is SGHAT, CDR2 FQDESV (reference sequence). CDR3 in DNA: TGTGTCAGCTCCTTTAACAGGGGGAGAGGGGAGCTGTTTTTT. Its translation is CVSSFNRGRGELFF.

The chain links TRBV20-1 to TRBJ2-3; the D gene could be TRBD1 or TRBD2 (5 bases each). The germline V gene encodes CDR1 DFQATT and CDR2 SNEGSKA (reference sequence). V lost 5 bases, J lost 14 bases, and 20 bases lay in between. CDR3 length: 12 residues. CDR3 loop: CSAGRVTDTLYF. CDR3 sequence (DNA): TGCAGTGCTGGGCGGGTGACAGATACGTTGTATTTT.

About this clonotype itself: Because the CDR3 is missing its conserved closing phenylalanine or tryptophan, this is likely a read error. The chain couples TRBV12-3 or TRBV12-4 to TRBJ2-7; 8 nucleotides line up with TRBD1. This CDR3 has 14 amino acids. The V and J ends lost 5 bases and 6 bases, in that order; junction bases with no gene match: 9. The CDR3 DNA reads as TGTGCCAGCAGTCCGTCGGACAGGGAAGGCGAGCAGTACTTA. Amino acid sequence: CASSPSDREGEQYL.

As for this clonotype: The junction does not match germline at one end; this may be a read error. The V and J genes are TRBV28 and TRBJ1-5, with D possibly matching TRBD1 (5 bases). The J call may be mistaken, given a closer DNA end match to TRBJ2-3. Germline CDR1 is MDHEN and CDR2 is SYDVKM. This CDR3 region has 15 residues. In DNA form, the CDR3 reads TGTGTCAGCAGCCAGATCAGGGCTAGGAATCAGCCCCAGTATTTT. It specifies CVSSQIRARNQPQYF.

This clonotype was recorded a few times. This may be a read error, as it is one base from a much larger clone. Because it lacks the conserved phenylalanine or tryptophan at the end, this CDR3 is likely a read error. Because the CDR3's place on the DNA is in doubt, the DNA is left out and the CDR3 is given as listed by TCRdb. The genes are TRBV4-2 and TRBJ2-1; TRBD2, the D gene given by the table, was not confirmed from the DNA. CDR1 LGHNA and CDR2 YNFKEQ come from the germline V gene. A total of 9 residues make up the CDR3, ends included. CDR3: CARSQGSLA.

Comment on this clonotype: This may come from a read error, since a much larger clone is one base off. The V gene is TRBV29-1, the J gene TRBJ2-3; 10 positions agree with TRBD2. From germline, CDR1 is SQVTM and CDR2 ANQGSEA. J lost 5 bases, V lost 4 bases, and 6 bases had no gene match. The CDR3 runs 14 residues. The CDR3: CSVGASGSVDTQYF. The CDR3 bases are TGCAGCGTTGGGGCTAGCGGGAGTGTAGATACGCAGTATTTT.

About this clonotype: One end of the junction fails to match germline, which may point to a read error. The gene calls are TRBV12-3 or TRBV12-4 and TRBJ2-2, with D possibly called TRBD1 or TRBD2 (6 bases each). The CDR3 length is 13 residues. CDR3 amino acids: CASSFYGGGELFF. As DNA, the CDR3 is TGTGCCAGCAGTTTCTACGGGGGCGGGGAGCTATTTTTT.

A remark on this clonotype: At one boundary the junction diverges from the germline segment, which might be a read error. V usage is TRBV12-3 or TRBV12-4 and J usage is TRBJ1-2; no clear D. This CDR3 contains 13 residues. The CDR3 DNA sequence: TGTGCCAGCACTTTAGCCGGAACGGGGGGCTACACCTTC. Protein: CASTLAGTGGYTF.

A word on this clonotype: This CDR3 fails to terminate in the conserved phenylalanine or tryptophan, so it likely reflects a read error. No DNA is shown, since the ends of the CDR3 on it are uncertain; the CDR3 is the one TCRdb lists. The chain uses TRBV10-3 and TRBJ2-5. Germline V gene data show CDR1 as ENHRY and CDR2 as SYGVKD. Termini included, the CDR3 measures 13 amino acids. The CDR3 reads CAISFGPEETQYS.

As to this clonotype: The CDR3 ends on some other residue instead of the conserved phenylalanine or tryptophan, so this is likely a read error. The gene calls are TRBV29-1 and TRBJ2-5, with D unresolved. CDR3 length: 15 residues. From germline, CDR1 is SQVTM and CDR2 ANQGSEA. CDR3 sequence: CSPQFFAVGAETQYL. The CDR3 DNA is TGCAGCCCGCAGTTTTTTGCAGTCGGTGCGGAGACACAGTACCTC.

Turning to this clonotype: An end of the junction differs from the germline gene, which may be a read error. The V gene is TRBV15, the J gene TRBJ2-7; D is unresolved. This CDR3 contains 14 residues. Germline CDR1 LNHNV, CDR2 YYDKDF (reference sequence). The CDR3 DNA reads as TGTGCCACCTGCAGAGATCTAATCTCCTACGAGCAGTACTTC. This gives the protein CATCRDLISYEQYF.

By share, this clonotype counts as medium-sized (0.01 to 0.1%). The chain uses TRBV11-2 and TRBJ2-2; 7 bases agree with TRBD1. Trimming at V came to 2 bases and at J to 5 bases, leaving 5 bases not matched to a gene. This CDR3 region has 15 residues. Per the germline V gene, CDR1 is SGHAT and CDR2 is FQNNGV. In DNA form, the CDR3 reads TGTGCCAGCAGCTTAAGACAGGGACCGACCGGGGAGCTGTTTTTT. Encoded protein: CASSLRQGPTGELFF.